This TCR beta chain was profiled in a study of early T cells in non-severe SARS-CoV-2 infection. TCRdb reanalysed the 5' RACE reads using MiXCR and keeps one entry per CDR3 protein. The sample holds roughly 42,000 distinct CDR3 sequences, 10% to 15% seen once. Germline assignment: CDR1 SGHRS and CDR2 YFSETQ. V shed 1 base, J shed 9 bases, and the junction held 5 bases outside the gene matches. This CDR3 contains 14 residues. V is TRBV5-1 and J is TRBJ1-4, with 8 nucleotides matching TRBD1. Sequencing was performed on whole blood. The source is an adult who was a healthcare worker with PCR-confirmed SARS-CoV-2 infection or an uninfected control (not recorded which). CDR3 in amino acids: CASSLTAGGQKLFF. DNA of the CDR3: TGCGCCAGCAGCTTGACGGCAGGGGGCCAAAAACTGTTTTTT.